Listed below are T cell receptor beta chains from one sample, sequenced in a study of blood T cell repertoires in COVID-19. Assay: immunoSEQ multiplex PCR; the TCRdb copy retains only in-frame clones and omits some. The sample has approximately 82,000 clones; 85% to 95% are singletons. What was sequenced was peripheral blood. The receptors here all came from a woman aged 55-70 years with active COVID-19. Each CDR3 is given with its conserved first and last residue. Only part of the rows carry a size: once, few, many, or a class if the clone is expanded.

size	V	J	CDR3
-	TRBV28	TRBJ2-7	CASSPPGGLGDEQYF
-	TRBV29-1	TRBJ2-1	CSVDMGLAGGLSYNEQFF
-	TRBV11-2	TRBJ1-4	CASSLSRGLGEKLFF
-	TRBV5-1	TRBJ1-2	CASSPNQDRRDYGYTF
once	TRBV6-6	TRBJ1-4	CASSVRGNEKLFF
-	TRBV19	TRBJ2-5	CASSSQSYGDFTETQYF
-	TRBV7-8	TRBJ2-7	CASSPGGSSYEQYF
-	TRBV5-1	TRBJ2-3	CASSFLAGASTDTQYF
-	TRBV30	TRBJ2-1	CAWSGRSPYNEQFF
once	TRBV28	TRBJ2-7	CASTRDRGFYEQYF
-	TRBV12-3/TRBV12-4	TRBJ1-1	CASSLQVNTEAFF
-	TRBV7-9	TRBJ2-2	CASSSGLAGVFAGELFF
once	TRBV10-3	TRBJ2-7	CAIKGQGTFREQYF
-	TRBV19	TRBJ2-1	CASSIFPAVSSYNEQFF
-	TRBV7-2	TRBJ2-2	CASSSQEVANTGELFF
-	TRBV7-9	TRBJ2-4	CASSLGTSGGVAKNIQYF
-	TRBV28	TRBJ2-2	CASSWAGQAGELFF
-	TRBV29-1	TRBJ1-3	CSVITAGTGNTIYF